This entry lists 25 T cell receptor beta chains sequenced from one sample in a study of cytomegalovirus exposure and HLA in healthy donors. PCR involved 60 Vbeta and 13 Jbeta primers. Sequencing used immunoSEQ multiplex PCR; TCRdb keeps in-frame clones, though not all of them. The sample yields roughly 100,000 clones, approximately 83% seen once. Sequencing input: PBMCs. These TCRs come from a man aged 18 to 35 in good health and CMV-seronegative.

The J gene is TRBJ2-2, the V gene TRBV9; D might be TRBD2 (5 bases). This CDR3 comprises 13 residues. Trimming cost V 4 bases and J 5 bases, with 9 bases left between them. Germline CDR1 is SGDLS and CDR2 is YYNGEE. The CDR3 spells CASSSWTTGELFF. CDR3 DNA sequence: TGTGCCAGCAGCTCCTGGACTACCGGGGAGCTGTTTTTT.

V gene TRBV18 combines with J gene TRBJ1-2, with 10 bases that match TRBD1. CDR1 is KGHSH, CDR2 LQKENI, per germline. Trimming at V came to 5 bases and at J to 3 bases, leaving 6 bases not matched to a gene. The CDR3 runs 15 residues. The CDR3 reads CASSIGTGEYYGYTF. The CDR3, as DNA: TGTGCCAGCTCAATAGGGACAGGGGAATACTATGGCTACACCTTC.

The table lists this clone with a few counts. J is TRBJ1-2 and V is TRBV19; 9 bases are a match to TRBD1. Germline CDR1 LNHDA, CDR2 SQIVND (reference sequence). The CDR3 totals 16 residues. J gave up 2 bases and V 2 bases, and 6 bases lay outside the gene matches. The CDR3 spells CASSISRQGGNYGYTF. The DNA for the CDR3 is TGTGCCAGTAGTATAAGCCGACAGGGGGGGAACTATGGCTACACCTTC.

The rearrangement joins TRBV7-9 to TRBJ2-7; 10 bases match TRBD2. With 1 base clipped from V and 2 bases from J, the junction kept 11 bases outside the gene matches. The CDR3 spans 18 residues. From germline, CDR1 is SEHNR and CDR2 FQNEAQ (reference sequence). This chain's CDR3 is CASSLGDLAGVETYEQYF. CDR3 bases: TGTGCCAGCAGCTTAGGGGATCTAGCGGGAGTAGAGACCTACGAGCAGTACTTC.

The V gene is TRBV29-1, the J gene TRBJ1-1, with D perhaps matching TRBD1 (6 bases). From germline, CDR1 is SQVTM and CDR2 ANQGSEA. V lost 7 bases and J 5 bases, leaving 8 bases between the germline ends. This CDR3 is 10 amino acids long. For the CDR3, the DNA is TGCAGCGGGGGGCTGACTGAAGCTTTCTTT. It translates to CSGGLTEAFF.

The chain couples TRBV29-1 to TRBJ2-7; D call uncertain. Germline CDR1 and CDR2: SQVTM and ANQGSEA. The CDR3 length is 13 residues. The germline V and J ends were trimmed by 4 bases and 7 bases, with 17 bases remaining between them. Written as DNA, the CDR3 is TGCAGCGTTGTGACGACTGGAGTCTGGGAGCAGTACTTC. Amino acids: CSVVTTGVWEQYF.

The chain combines TRBV27 with TRBJ2-3, with 7 nucleotides matching TRBD1. This CDR3 has 17 amino acids. Germline V gene lookup returns CDR1 MNHEY and CDR2 SMNVEV (reference sequence). V lost 3 bases and J lost 6; bases outside the gene matches: 15. CDR3 loop: CASSLSRGSQGSDTQYF. CDR3 coding DNA: TGTGCCAGCAGTTTGTCCAGGGGGAGCCAGGGTTCGGATACGCAGTATTTT.

The chain has TRBV5-4 and TRBJ2-7; D not certain. The CDR3 sequence is 14 residues long. Germline CDR1 is SGHNT and CDR2 is YYREEE (reference sequence). The V end was cut by 4 bases, the J end by 6 bases, with 17 bases between. In nucleotides, the CDR3 is TGTGCCAGCAGCGTGGATAGCCACCGCGTCGAGCAGTACTTC. The encoded protein is CASSVDSHRVEQYF.

The chain uses TRBV19 and TRBJ2-1, with 8 bases fitting TRBD1. Losses at the gene ends were 6 bases for V and 0 bases for J; bases not matched to a gene: 7. The CDR3 has 16 amino acids. The germline gives CDR1 LNHDA, CDR2 SQIVND (reference sequence). The CDR3 region has the DNA TGTGCCAGTAGCACGCAGGGGGCAAGCTCCTACAATGAGCAGTTCTTC. It translates to CASSTQGASSYNEQFF.

The rearrangement links TRBV19 to TRBJ2-5; perhaps TRBD1 as D (6 bases). Looked up from germline, CDR1 is LNHDA and CDR2 is SQIVND (reference sequence). V was trimmed by 7 bases and J by 0 bases, leaving 21 bases between them. This CDR3 has 17 amino acids. The CDR3 sequence: CASNRVELPPYQETQYF. CDR3 nucleotides: TGTGCCAGTAACAGGGTTGAGCTACCCCCGTACCAAGAGACCCAGTACTTC.

This clone was seen once. One end of the junction does not line up with germline, which may come from a read error. The V gene is TRBV7-9, the J gene TRBJ1-1; D possibly corresponds to TRBD1 (6 bases). Germline V gene sequence: CDR1 SEHNR, CDR2 FQNEAQ (reference sequence). CDR3 size: 15 residues. CDR3 region: CSSSLRGIMNTEAFF. The DNA for the CDR3 is TGTTCCAGCAGCTTAAGGGGGATCATGAACACTGAAGCTTTCTTT.

This chain links TRBV7-2 with TRBJ1-2; no clear D gene. Germline values: CDR1 SGHTA, CDR2 FQGNSA. CDR3 size: 13 residues. Deletions cut 10 bases from V and 2 bases from J, with 14 bases between. The CDR3 is CANTRGSNYGYTF. The CDR3 nucleotides read TGTGCCAACACCCGTGGGAGCAACTATGGCTACACCTTC.

V and J are TRBV7-8 and TRBJ2-1; TRBD2 aligns across 8 bases. V was clipped by 0 bases and J by 6 bases; unmatched bases: 4. Germline V gives CDR1 SGHVS, CDR2 FQNEAQ. This CDR3 spans 15 amino acids. The CDR3 region is CASSLAGLVFNEQFF. The CDR3 DNA is TGTGCCAGCAGCTTAGCGGGACTAGTCTTCAATGAGCAGTTCTTC.

The chain uses TRBV6-5 and TRBJ2-4, with a tentative D call TRBD2 (5 bases). V lost 3 bases and J 7 bases, leaving 10 bases between the germline ends. The CDR3 runs to 13 residues. Looked up from germline, CDR1 is MNHEY and CDR2 is SVGAGI. CDR3 protein: CASSYTPGNIQYF. In nucleotides, the CDR3 is TGTGCCAGCAGTTATACACCGGGGAACATTCAGTACTTC.

J is TRBJ1-1 and V is TRBV13, with 9 bases identical to TRBD1. The CDR3 length is 15 residues. Losses at the gene ends were 5 bases for V and 3 bases for J; bases not matched to a gene: 7. Germline loops: CDR1 PRHDT, CDR2 FYEKMQ (reference sequence). The DNA of the CDR3 is TGTGCCAGCAGCGGACAGGGGTTTGGTGACACTGAAGCTTTCTTT. Translating gives CASSGQGFGDTEAFF.

This clone was seen a handful of times. This CDR3 reads CASSYGDRGLDEQYF. CDR3 nucleotides: TGTGCCAGCAGCTATGGGGACAGGGGGTTGGACGAGCAGTACTTC. V gene TRBV7-6 combines with J gene TRBJ2-7, with TRBD1 matching over 11 bases. Germline V gives CDR1 SGHVS, CDR2 FNYEAQ. The CDR3 has 15 residues. J was trimmed by 5 bases and V by 4 bases; bases with no gene match: 7.

This clone was detected once. The chain is built from TRBV14 and TRBJ2-5, with 7 bases matching TRBD2. Germline V gene data show CDR1 as SGHDN and CDR2 as FVKESK. The CDR3 has 16 amino acids. J was trimmed by 7 bases and V by 0 bases; bases with no gene match: 11. The CDR3 DNA is TGTGCCAGCAGCCAAGATTTGGCTAGCGGCCTCAGGACCCAGTACTTC. Protein: CASSQDLASGLRTQYF.

The CDR3 DNA is TGTGCCAGCAACCCAACGGGGGGGCTCTACGAGCAGTACTTC. Residues: CASNPTGGLYEQYF. The chain links TRBV11-1 to TRBJ2-7, with 8 bases fitting TRBD2. There are 14 residues in the CDR3. Germline V lookup: CDR1 SGHAT, CDR2 FQDESV (reference sequence). The V gene end was trimmed by 7 bases and the J gene end by 3 bases; junction bases not matched to a gene: 8.

J is TRBJ2-5 and V is TRBV28; D is perhaps TRBD2 (5 bases). The V end was cut by 2 bases, the J end by 2 bases, with 24 bases between. The CDR3 extends over 19 amino acids. The germline gives CDR1 MDHEN, CDR2 SYDVKM. In DNA, the CDR3 is TGTGCCAGCAGTTTAGCATTTCAAGGAAGTCGGGGTCTACAAGAGACCCAGTACTTC. This gives the protein CASSLAFQGSRGLQETQYF.

This clone was seen a handful of times. This sequence joins TRBV27 and TRBJ1-2, with 7 positions matching TRBD1. The CDR3 is 17 residues long. The germline gives CDR1 MNHEY, CDR2 SMNVEV (reference sequence). V dropped 2 bases and J dropped 0; count of bases not matched to a gene: 9. The CDR3 bases are TGTGCCAGCAGTTTAAACCGACTAGGGGGCCCTAACTATGGCTACACCTTC. It yields the protein CASSLNRLGGPNYGYTF.

V and J are TRBV7-9 and TRBJ2-7; 10 bases line up with TRBD2. This CDR3 spans 15 amino acids. V shed 1 base and J 6 bases; nucleotides not matched to a gene: 6. Germline V gene data show CDR1 as SEHNR and CDR2 as FQNEAQ (reference sequence). The CDR3 DNA reads as TGTGCCAGCAGCTTAGTTGGGACTAGCGCCCGCGAGCAGTACTTC. This gives the protein CASSLVGTSAREQYF.

The chain couples TRBV25-1 to TRBJ2-5, with 9 bases fitting TRBD1. Trimming removed 5 bases from V and 5 bases from J; junction bases left unmatched: 9. This CDR3 comprises 15 residues. Germline CDR1 is MGHDK and CDR2 is SYGVNS. Here the CDR3 DNA reads TGTGCCAGCAGTACCCCGGGACAGGGAGGCGAGACCCAGTACTTC. Protein sequence: CASSTPGQGGETQYF.

This chain connects TRBV11-3 to TRBJ2-6; 14 bases fit TRBD2. This CDR3 comprises 18 residues. Germline V gene lookup returns CDR1 SGHNT and CDR2 YENEEA. The V gene end was trimmed by 4 bases and the J gene end by 3 bases; junction bases not matched to a gene: 5. The CDR3 here is CASSSGLAGGSGANVLTF. The CDR3 nucleotides are TGTGCCAGCAGCTCTGGACTAGCGGGAGGAAGTGGGGCCAACGTCCTGACTTTC.

This clone was counted once. CDR3: CASSFTSGRETQYF. CDR3 nucleotide sequence: TGCGCCAGCAGCTTTACTAGCGGGAGAGAGACCCAGTACTTC. V is TRBV5-1 and J is TRBJ2-5, with TRBD2 matching 11 bases. Per the germline V gene, CDR1 is SGHRS and CDR2 is YFSETQ. With 2 bases clipped from V and 4 bases from J, the junction kept 1 base outside the gene matches. The CDR3 length is 14 residues.

The chain links TRBV29-1 to TRBJ2-1; D is uncertain. Trimming removed 2 bases at V and 6 bases at J, with 14 bases between. Germline V gene sequence: CDR1 SQVTM, CDR2 ANQGSEA. The CDR3 length is 14 residues. CDR3 sequence: CSVEPTVIGNEQFF. Written as DNA, the CDR3 is TGCAGCGTTGAACCCACAGTAATCGGCAATGAGCAGTTCTTC.